The clone carrying this TCR beta chain was seen a handful of times. The antigen is unknown. These data originate in a study of CD8+ T cells in alopecia areata. Study-wide results and limits: Tofacitinib significantly decreased scalp clonality and expanded CD8+ clones among top 100.

In each case, RNA was isolated and then reverse transcribed into cDNA as the sequencing template. Produced via immunoSEQ multiplex PCR; TCRdb's table is partial and in-frame only. In the table there are under 150,000 clones, around three fifths of which are singletons. Specified treatment: oral pan-JAK inhibitor, 5-10 mg twice daily. V lost 8 bases, J lost 1 base, and 9 bases stayed unmatched. Germline loops: CDR1 SEHNR, CDR2 FQNEAQ (reference sequence). The CDR3 has 16 residues. V gene TRBV7-9 combines with J gene TRBJ1-5; 9 bases map to TRBD1. This clonotype originated in a human donor with alopecia areata. The specimen comprised CD4+ T cells sorted from blood, sampled at week 24, from a patient treated with tofacitinib. The CDR3 protein is CASDRGQGGSNQPQHF. The CDR3 bases are TGTGCCAGCGATAGGGGACAGGGAGGGAGCAATCAGCCCCAGCATTTT.